These 14 T cell receptor beta chains originate from one sample sequenced in a study of cytomegalovirus exposure and HLA in healthy donors. PCR amplification relied on 60 Vbeta primers (plus 13 Jbeta primers). Generated by immunoSEQ multiplex PCR, the TCRdb table keeps only in-frame clones and is missing some. The data show more than 80,000 clones, around three quarters seen once. The sample was PBMCs. The source of these receptors is a human donor in good health.

The chain combines TRBV29-1 with TRBJ1-2; D not certain. CDR3 length equals 13 residues. Germline V gives CDR1 SQVTM, CDR2 ANQGSEA. V lost 7 bases to trimming and J lost 7 bases, with 19 bases between them. DNA of the CDR3: TGCAGCGCCGAGAGTGAGGCCGGCGCTGGCTACACCTTC. Translation: CSAESEAGAGYTF.

The chain recombines TRBV25-1 with TRBJ2-1; D call uncertain. V was trimmed by 6 bases and J by 9 bases, leaving 12 bases between them. CDR1 and CDR2 (germline): MGHDK, SYGVNS. There are 12 residues in the CDR3. CDR3 residues: CASSSGYVEQFF. The CDR3 nucleotides are TGTGCCAGCAGCTCCGGGTACGTTGAGCAGTTCTTC. The whole variable domain, filled in from reference TRBV25-1 and TRBJ2-1, reads EADIYQTPRYLVIGTGKKITLECSQTMGHDKMYWYQQDPGMELHLIHYSYGVNSTEKGDLSSESTVSRIRTEHFPLTLESARPSHTSQYLCASSSGYVEQFFGPGTRLTVL.

The chain employs TRBV7-2 and TRBJ1-5, with D maybe TRBD1 (5 bases). V dropped 1 base and J dropped 0 bases, with 10 bases sitting between them. Germline V CDR1 and CDR2: SGHTA, FQGNSA. The CDR3 loop spans 16 amino acids. This CDR3 reads CASSLVGGNSNQPQHF. The CDR3 DNA follows: TGTGCCAGCAGCTTAGTTGGGGGGAATAGCAATCAGCCCCAGCATTTT.

This chain uses TRBV5-1 with TRBJ2-5; TRBD2 matches at 7 bases. The CDR3 has 13 amino acids. From germline, CDR1 is SGHRS and CDR2 YFSETQ. Trimming at V came to 4 bases and at J to 5 bases, leaving 5 bases not matched to a gene. As DNA, the CDR3 is TGCGCCAGCAGCATACTAGCGAGCGAGACCCAGTACTTC. It yields the protein CASSILASETQYF.

The gene calls are TRBV15 and TRBJ2-4; tentatively, D is TRBD1 (6 bases). V was cut by 0 bases and J by 15 bases, with 12 bases left in between. The CDR3 length is 12 residues. The germline gives CDR1 LNHNV, CDR2 YYDKDF (reference sequence). CDR3 in amino acids: CATSREQGPRYF. The CDR3 DNA reads as TGTGCCACCAGCAGAGAACAGGGCCCTCGGTACTTC.

This clone was found once. The chain employs TRBV12-5 and TRBJ1-2; D remains unclear. Trimming stripped 1 base from V and 8 bases from J, with 11 bases between. Germline CDR1 LGHNT, CDR2 FRNRAP. The CDR3 is made up of 13 amino acids. This chain's CDR3 is CASGLESYRGYTF. The CDR3 coding sequence is TGTGCTAGTGGTTTGGAAAGCTATCGAGGCTACACCTTC. The full variable domain, in which reference TRBV12-5 and TRBJ1-2 provide the parts outside the CDR3, is DARVTQTPRHKVTEMGQEVTMRCQPILGHNTVFWYRQTMMQGLELLAYFRNRAPLDDSGMPKDRFSAEMPDATLATLKIQPSEPRDSAVYFCASGLESYRGYTFGSGTRLTVV.

The chain carries TRBV6-4 and TRBJ1-1; D is perhaps TRBD1 (6 bases). Germline lookup yields CDR1 MRHNA and CDR2 SNTAGT. The CDR3 covers 13 residues. The V gene lost 3 bases and the J gene lost 8 bases, with 13 bases spanning the gap. CDR3: CASSDGVGQEAFF. CDR3 nucleotides: TGTGCCAGCAGTGATGGTGTAGGACAGGAAGCTTTCTTT.

The V and J genes are TRBV18 and TRBJ1-2; D gene ambiguous. V gave up 4 bases and J gave up 5 bases, with 11 bases separating them. Germline values: CDR1 KGHSH, CDR2 LQKENI. The CDR3 covers 13 residues. CDR3 nucleotide sequence: TGTGCCAGCTCACGGGCAGAACCTTATGGCTACACCTTC. This sequence encodes CASSRAEPYGYTF.

The rearrangement links TRBV4-3 to TRBJ2-4; D not certain. Trimming removed 0 bases from V and 0 bases from J, with 6 bases in between. CDR1 is LGHNA, CDR2 YSLEER, per germline. This CDR3 comprises 15 residues. Here the CDR3 DNA reads TGCGCCAGCAGCCAAGACTTATTAGCCAAAAACATTCAGTACTTC. Protein product: CASSQDLLAKNIQYF.

The V and J genes are TRBV11-3 and TRBJ2-1; D ambiguous. The length of the CDR3 is 11 residues. CDR1 SGHNT and CDR2 YENEEA come from the germline V gene. V lost 1 base, J lost 10 bases, and 5 bases lay in between. The CDR3 loop reads CASSLGREQFF. CDR3 in DNA: TGTGCCAGCAGCTTAGGGCGGGAGCAGTTCTTC.

This clone was recorded once. This chain uses TRBV10-3 with TRBJ1-3; D is perhaps TRBD1 (5 bases). Deletions cut 2 bases from V and 4 bases from J, with 9 bases between. CDR1 and CDR2 from the germline V gene are ENHRY and SYGVKD. The CDR3 loop spans 14 amino acids. Here the CDR3 DNA reads TGTGCCATCAGTGAGACAGGCGACGGAAACACCATATATTTT. It codes for CAISETGDGNTIYF.

The chain couples TRBV2 to TRBJ2-7; the D gene is possibly TRBD1 (6 bases). This CDR3 region has 14 residues. Per the germline V gene, CDR1 is SNHLY and CDR2 is FYNNEI. Trimming pared 8 bases from V and 0 bases from J, leaving 14 bases between. Written as DNA, the CDR3 is TGTGCCAGCTTGAGAGGGGGTCTCTCCTACGAGCAGTACTTC. Encoded protein: CASLRGGLSYEQYF.

This chain joins TRBV4-3 and TRBJ2-1, with 8 bases identical to TRBD2. With V trimmed by 4 bases and J by 0 bases, 8 bases remained unmatched. Germline CDR1 is LGHNA and CDR2 is YSLEER. This CDR3 comprises 17 residues. The CDR3 sequence: CASSRRGGTSSYNEQFF. The CDR3 DNA reads as TGCGCCAGCAGCCGCCGGGGCGGGACTAGCTCCTACAATGAGCAGTTCTTC.

For the CDR3, the DNA is TGCGCCAGCAGCTTGGTCGGACAGGGGGAGGAAGAGCAGTACTTC. It translates to CASSLVGQGEEEQYF. The chain uses TRBV5-1 and TRBJ2-5, with 10 bases aligning to TRBD1. Looked up from germline, CDR1 is SGHRS and CDR2 is YFSETQ. The ends lost 0 bases at V and 11 bases at J; junction bases unmatched: 10. The CDR3 has 15 amino acids. Complete variable domain (other parts from reference TRBV5-1 and TRBJ2-5): KAGVTQTPRYLIKTRGQQVTLSCSPISGHRSVSWYQQTPGQGLQFLFEYFSETQRNKGNFPGRFSGRQFSNSRSEMNVSTLELGDSALYLCASSLVGQGEEEQYFGPGTRLLVL.